This entry lists 3 T cell receptor beta chains sequenced from one sample in a study of blood T cell repertoires in COVID-19. This table comes from immunoSEQ multiplex PCR, and its TCRdb copy is limited to in-frame clones, with some not included. This table has about 150,000 clones, 75% to 80% appearing once. The sample was peripheral blood. The source is a man older than 75 with acute or convalescent COVID-19.

The chain has TRBV11-3 and TRBJ1-2; a weak D match, TRBD1 (5 bases). Between the trimmed V and J ends, which lost 4 bases and 4 bases, there was a span of 7 bases. The CDR3 runs 12 residues. Germline V gives CDR1 SGHNT, CDR2 YENEEA. In DNA form, the CDR3 reads TGTGCCAGCAGCTCAAGGGGCTATGGCTACACCTTC. Translation: CASSSRGYGYTF.

This chain connects TRBV5-4 to TRBJ1-3; a possible D gene is TRBD1 (5 bases). The CDR3 runs to 16 residues. V was shortened by 0 bases and J by 0 bases, with 10 bases between the two germline ends. In germline, CDR1 is SGHNT, CDR2 YYREEE (reference sequence). The DNA of the CDR3 is TGTGCCAGCAGCTTGGGGGGCAGGAGCTCTGGAAACACCATATATTTT. Its protein is CASSLGGRSSGNTIYF.

As concerns this clone: The junction differs from germline at one of its ends, possibly a read error. The chain joins TRBV9 to TRBJ2-1; 14 positions agree with TRBD2. The germline V gene has CDR1 SGDLS and CDR2 YYNGEE. The CDR3 runs to 15 residues. The chain's CDR3 is CASSVGTSGGIEHFF. The CDR3, as DNA: TGTGCCAGCAGCGTAGGGACTAGCGGGGGGATTGAGCACTTCTTC.